The next 27 T cell receptor beta chains were all read from a single sample in a study of CD8+ T cells in alopecia areata. RNA extraction and reverse transcription yielded cDNA as sequencing template. Generated by immunoSEQ multiplex PCR, the TCRdb table keeps only in-frame clones and is missing some. The sample carries around 120,000 clones, around two fifths recorded once. Input material: CD4+ T cells sorted from blood. These receptors were collected from a human donor with alopecia areata.

The gene calls are TRBV7-2 and TRBJ2-5, with TRBD2 matching 15 bases. CDR3 size: 17 residues. From germline, CDR1 is SGHTA and CDR2 FQGNSA. Trimming removed 7 bases from V and 1 base from J; junction bases left unmatched: 7. The CDR3 here is CASMGLAGGGGQETQYF. CDR3 sequence (DNA): TGTGCCAGCATGGGACTAGCGGGAGGCGGGGGCCAAGAGACCCAGTACTTC.

This clone showed up just a few times. The chain is built from TRBV29-1 and TRBJ2-5, with D tentatively TRBD1 (6 bases). Germline CDR1 and CDR2: SQVTM and ANQGSEA. V lost 6 bases, J lost 2 bases, and 19 bases lay in between. The CDR3 spans 15 residues. The CDR3 DNA reads TGCAGCGTCCGCACCCATAGACAGGCACAAGAGACCCAGTACTTC. Translation gives CSVRTHRQAQETQYF.

The chain carries TRBV30 and TRBJ1-1, with no clear D. The CDR3 covers 14 residues. The germline gives CDR1 GTSNPN, CDR2 SVGIG (reference sequence). The V end lost 0 bases, the J end lost 2 bases, and 10 bases lay between the germline ends. The CDR3 reads CAWSVRWGNTEAFF. CDR3 nucleotide sequence: TGTGCCTGGAGTGTACGGTGGGGAAACACTGAAGCTTTCTTT.

The rearrangement joins TRBV30 to TRBJ1-4; D is possibly TRBD1 (5 bases). Trimming removed 5 bases at V and 2 bases at J, with 12 bases between. CDR3 size: 14 residues. In germline, CDR1 is GTSNPN, CDR2 SVGIG (reference sequence). As DNA, the CDR3 is TGTGCCTGGGGACCTGGGGGGACTAATGAAAAACTGTTTTTT. Translated, it gives CAWGPGGTNEKLFF.

The V call is TRBV5-6, the J call TRBJ1-1, with no clear D. CDR1 is SGHDT and CDR2 is YYEEEE in the germline V gene. V was pared by 4 bases and J by 0 bases, with 7 bases between. The CDR3 loop spans 13 amino acids. The CDR3 nucleotides are TGTGCCAGCAGCCTAGTCATGAACACTGAAGCTTTCTTT. Protein: CASSLVMNTEAFF.

This sequence joins TRBV5-1 and TRBJ2-2; the D is unclear. V dropped 2 bases and J dropped 3 bases, with 11 bases sitting between them. Germline values: CDR1 SGHRS, CDR2 YFSETQ. The CDR3 runs to 15 residues. CDR3 amino acids: CASSFAPGYTGELFF. The CDR3 bases are TGCGCCAGCAGCTTCGCTCCCGGGTACACCGGGGAGCTGTTTTTT.

The CDR3 region has the DNA TGTGCCAGTAGTATAGTTCACTATCGCAGGGAACACGAGCAGTACTTC. Translating gives CASSIVHYRREHEQYF. The chain has TRBV19 and TRBJ2-7, with a weak D call TRBD1 (5 bases). Germline V gene data show CDR1 as LNHDA and CDR2 as SQIVND (reference sequence). The V gene lost 1 base and the J gene lost 5 bases, with 18 bases spanning the gap. The length of the CDR3 is 16 residues.

This clone was recorded a few times. The chain has TRBV10-3 and TRBJ2-7, with 7 positions matching TRBD2. V dropped 3 bases and J dropped 6; count of bases not matched to a gene: 11. Per germline, CDR1 ENHRY and CDR2 SYGVKD. The CDR3 is 15 amino acids. The CDR3 nucleotides are TGTGCCATCAGTGAAGTTGTCGGACTAGGGGCCGAGCAGTACTTC. Translation: CAISEVVGLGAEQYF.

This clone occurred a few times. The chain recombines TRBV30 with TRBJ2-1; D is ambiguous. The germline CDR1 and CDR2 sequences are GTSNPN and SVGIG (reference sequence). There are 13 residues in the CDR3. V dropped 0 bases and J dropped 7 bases, with 10 bases sitting between them. This chain's CDR3 is CAWSVGLGNEQFF. The CDR3, as DNA: TGTGCCTGGAGTGTGGGATTGGGGAATGAGCAGTTCTTC.

The rearrangement uses TRBV29-1 and TRBJ2-6; D perhaps matches TRBD2 (6 bases). The CDR3 is 14 amino acids. The germline V gene encodes CDR1 SQVTM and CDR2 ANQGSEA. Trimming pared 7 bases from V and 0 bases from J, leaving 10 bases between. The CDR3 region is CSAVGGSGANVLTF. CDR3 DNA sequence: TGCAGCGCAGTCGGGGGCTCTGGGGCCAACGTCCTGACTTTC. Variable domain in full (rest from reference TRBV29-1 and TRBJ2-6): SAVISQKPSRDICQRGTSLTIQCQVDSQVTMMFWYRQQPGQSLTLIATANQGSEATYESGFVIDKFPISRPNLTFSTLTVSNMSPEDSSIYLCSAVGGSGANVLTFGAGSRLTVL.

Turning to this clone: Additional DNA sequences in this sample encode the identical CDR3. This rearrangement joins TRBV7-3 to TRBJ2-2, with D unclear. Germline assignment: CDR1 SGHTA and CDR2 FQGTGA. V lost 4 bases and J 3 bases, leaving 3 bases between the germline ends. This CDR3 has 12 residues. In DNA form, the CDR3 reads TGTGCCAGCAGCTCCTACACCGGGGAGCTGTTTTTT. It translates to CASSSYTGELFF. Full variable domain (remainder filled in from reference TRBV7-3 and TRBJ2-2): GAGVSQTPSNKVTEKGKYVELRCDPISGHTALYWYRQSLGQGPEFLIYFQGTGAADDSGLPNDRFFAVRPEGSVSTLKIQRTERGDSAVYLCASSSYTGELFFGEGSRLTVL.

This clone appeared a few times. J is TRBJ2-2 and V is TRBV7-2; D not certain. The V and J ends lost 6 bases and 1 base respectively, with 0 bases between them. Germline V gene lookup returns CDR1 SGHTA and CDR2 FQGNSA. There are 11 residues in the CDR3. The DNA of the CDR3 is TGTGCCAGCAGGAACACCGGGGAGCTGTTTTTT. This sequence encodes CASRNTGELFF. Combining the CDR3 with reference TRBV7-2 and TRBJ2-2 gives the whole variable domain GAGVSQSPSNKVTEKGKDVELRCDPISGHTALYWYRQSLGQGLEFLIYFQGNSAPDKSGLPSDRFSAERTGGSVSTLTIQRTQQEDSAVYLCASRNTGELFFGEGSRLTVL.

This clone has a handful of counts. The chain carries TRBV23-1 and TRBJ1-6; D is perhaps TRBD1 (6 bases). TRBV23-1 is recorded as an ORF, its role being uncertain. Trimming removed 4 bases at V and 6 bases at J, with 7 bases between. The CDR3 has 13 amino acids. The chain's CDR3 is CASSPRGNSPLHF. CDR3 sequence (DNA): TGCGCCAGCAGTCCCAGGGGTAATTCACCCCTCCACTTT.

V gene TRBV5-1 combines with J gene TRBJ2-3; 9 bases are shared with TRBD2. Germline loops: CDR1 SGHRS, CDR2 YFSETQ. V lost 3 bases and J lost 0; bases outside the gene matches: 5. The CDR3 loop spans 16 amino acids. The CDR3 sequence is CASSSVAGASTDTQYF. The CDR3 DNA sequence: TGCGCCAGCAGCTCGGTAGCGGGGGCTAGCACAGATACGCAGTATTTT.

The chain employs TRBV29-1 and TRBJ2-1, with 8 bases lining up with TRBD2. Germline lookup yields CDR1 SQVTM and CDR2 ANQGSEA. This CDR3 is 16 amino acids long. J was trimmed by 0 bases and V by 1 base; bases with no gene match: 5. CDR3 nucleotide sequence: TGCAGCGTTGAAGCCGGGAGCGGGAGCTCCTACAATGAGCAGTTCTTC. It codes for CSVEAGSGSSYNEQFF.

The sample holds a few counts of this clone. This chain uses TRBV29-1 with TRBJ1-4; D unclear. Trimming took off 4 bases at V and 5 bases at J, with 11 bases between the two ends. This CDR3 has 13 residues. Per germline, CDR1 SQVTM and CDR2 ANQGSEA. CDR3 coding DNA: TGCAGCGTTGGGGCCGAACTAAATGAAAAACTGTTTTTT. Translated: CSVGAELNEKLFF.

This clone turned up a few times. V usage is TRBV9 and J usage is TRBJ2-1; 10 bases match TRBD2. CDR3 length: 16 residues. Unmatched junction bases numbered 3, after V lost 0 bases and J lost 3 bases. Germline loops: CDR1 SGDLS, CDR2 YYNGEE. The CDR3 sequence is CASSVAASGSYNEQFF. The CDR3 region has the DNA TGTGCCAGCAGCGTAGCGGCTAGCGGGAGCTACAATGAGCAGTTCTTC.

V usage is TRBV29-1 and J usage is TRBJ1-2; TRBD1 aligns across 9 bases. This CDR3 has 14 residues. The germline gives CDR1 SQVTM, CDR2 ANQGSEA. After removal of 7 bases from V and 4 bases from J, the junction contained 10 bases not matched to a gene. The CDR3 region is CSARTGGIGYGYTF. For the CDR3, the DNA is TGCAGCGCGAGAACAGGGGGCATCGGCTATGGCTACACCTTC.

The J gene is TRBJ2-4, the V gene TRBV6-5; no reliable D call. This CDR3 is built from 14 residues. V shed 8 bases and J shed 0 bases, with 11 bases lying between them. CDR1 and CDR2 from the germline V gene are MNHEY and SVGAGI. The CDR3 DNA sequence: TGTGCCAGCGGGGATGGATCAGCCAAAAACATTCAGTACTTC. This encodes CASGDGSAKNIQYF.

This clone was counted only a few times. The chain recombines TRBV29-1 with TRBJ1-5; D gene unclear. Germline values: CDR1 SQVTM, CDR2 ANQGSEA. The CDR3 is 12 amino acids. The V end lost 8 bases, the J end lost 2 bases, and 10 bases lay between the germline ends. The CDR3 loop is CSFRDGNQPQHF. The CDR3 nucleotides are TGCAGCTTCCGGGATGGCAATCAGCCCCAGCATTTT.

This sequence joins TRBV29-1 and TRBJ1-2, with D hard to call. The germline gives CDR1 SQVTM, CDR2 ANQGSEA. Trimming removed 3 bases at V and 1 base at J, with 6 bases between. The CDR3 is made up of 12 amino acids. Written as DNA, the CDR3 is TGCAGCGTTGACAGTTTTAACTATGGCTACACCTTC. Encoded protein: CSVDSFNYGYTF.

This clone appeared once. The genes are TRBV7-2 and TRBJ2-5; D is uncertain. Between the trimmed V and J ends, which lost 5 bases and 0 bases, there was a span of 7 bases. Germline CDR1 SGHTA, CDR2 FQGNSA. CDR3 length: 13 amino acids. The CDR3 DNA reads TGTGCCAGCAGCCAGTCGTACCAAGAGACCCAGTACTTC. This encodes CASSQSYQETQYF.

This chain links TRBV29-1 with TRBJ2-5; 7 positions match TRBD1. The V gene's germline CDR1 is SQVTM and CDR2 ANQGSEA. The trim removed 7 bases at V and 5 bases at J, leaving 10 bases unmatched. CDR3 length: 13 amino acids. CDR3 in amino acids: CSATSQGPETQYF. CDR3 coding DNA: TGCAGCGCTACTTCACAGGGGCCGGAGACCCAGTACTTC. Drawing the rest from reference TRBV29-1 and TRBJ2-5, the complete variable domain is SAVISQKPSRDICQRGTSLTIQCQVDSQVTMMFWYRQQPGQSLTLIATANQGSEATYESGFVIDKFPISRPNLTFSTLTVSNMSPEDSSIYLCSATSQGPETQYFGPGTRLLVL.

This clone was detected once. This chain joins TRBV7-2 and TRBJ2-3, with 11 nucleotides matching TRBD2. V dropped 5 bases and J dropped 4; count of bases not matched to a gene: 2. Germline CDR1 SGHTA, CDR2 FQGNSA. The CDR3 consists of 14 residues. CDR3 coding DNA: TGTGCCAGCAGCCAGGGACTAGCGGCAGATACGCAGTATTTT. Residues: CASSQGLAADTQYF.

The rearrangement joins TRBV4-1 to TRBJ2-1; 10 bases map to TRBD2. CDR1 is MGHRA and CDR2 is YSYEKL in the germline V gene. The length of the CDR3 is 14 residues. J lost 12 bases, V lost 5 bases, and 10 bases had no gene match. The CDR3 DNA is TGCGCCAGCAGCTTAGCGGGGGGCCCTCCCGGGCAGTTCTTC. Translating gives CASSLAGGPPGQFF.

This clone was observed at least ten times. The chain combines TRBV7-2 with TRBJ2-1; D unresolved. The V end lost 3 bases, the J end lost 7 bases, and 4 bases lay between the germline ends. Germline-derived CDR1 and CDR2 are SGHTA and FQGNSA. The CDR3 consists of 11 residues. The CDR3 reads CASSFWNEQFF. The CDR3 coding sequence is TGTGCCAGCAGCTTTTGGAATGAGCAGTTCTTC.

This clone was detected only a few times. The chain is built from TRBV7-9 and TRBJ2-3; no clear D gene. Germline V lookup: CDR1 SEHNR, CDR2 FQNEAQ (reference sequence). Trimming left V 4 bases short and J 5 bases short, with 7 bases between. This CDR3 comprises 12 residues. CDR3 nucleotides: TGTGCCAGCAGCTGGGAAGGAGATACGCAGTATTTT. Translation gives CASSWEGDTQYF.